Listed below are T cell receptor beta chains from one sample, sequenced in a study of blood T cell repertoires in COVID-19. Some clones are missing from TCRdb's copy, which holds only in-frame ones; the method was immunoSEQ multiplex PCR. In the table there are 90,000 to 150,000 clones, about 91% of which are singletons. Sequenced: peripheral blood. These receptors were obtained from a woman aged 50 to 65 with active or convalescent COVID-19. CDR3s include the opening cysteine and the closing phenylalanine or tryptophan. D genes are given only for firm matches. Clone size appears in some rows only: once, few, many, or a class for an expanded clone.

CASSLFPGATDTQYF TGCGCCAGCAGCTTGTTTCCGGGTGCCACAGATACGCAGTATTTT TRBJ2-3 TRBV5-1 . 15 .
CAIGRGPDAETQYF TGTGCCATAGGGCGGGGCCCGGATGCCGAGACCCAGTACTTC TRBJ2-5 TRBV6-5 . 14 .
CASSLNRDSNQPQHF TGTGCCAGCAGTTTAAACAGGGATAGCAATCAGCCCCAGCATTTT TRBJ1-5 TRBV6-5 . 15 .
CASSAGENQPQHF TGTGCCAGCAGCGCAGGGGAAAATCAGCCCCAGCATTTT TRBJ1-5 TRBV2 . 13 .
CASSKEDRVSWETQYF TGTGCCAGCAGCAAAGAGGACAGGGTTAGCTGGGAGACCCAGTACTTC TRBJ2-5 TRBV21-1 . 16 few
CASSLDRGLAGDGGELFF TGTGCCAGCAGCTTGGACAGGGGACTAGCGGGAGACGGCGGGGAGCTGTTTTTT TRBJ2-2 TRBV5-4 TRBD2 18 .
CASSLSSSTYEQYF TGTGCCAGCAGTTTATCTTCTAGTACCTACGAGCAGTACTTC TRBJ2-7 TRBV27 . 14 .
CASSLRVLGDTQYF TGTGCCAGCAGCTTACGGGTGTTGGGAGATACGCAGTATTTT TRBJ2-3 TRBV7-2 . 14 .
CASSQEGYGKNYGYTF TGTGCCAGCAGCCAAGAAGGATACGGGAAGAACTATGGCTACACCTTC TRBJ1-2 TRBV4-2 . 16 .
CASSLVGAPTDTQYF TGTGCCAGCAGCTTGGTGGGCGCCCCCACAGATACGCAGTATTTT TRBJ2-3 TRBV5-4 . 15 .
CASSFVSGSTANEQFF TGTGCCAGCAGCTTTGTGTCCGGGAGTACCGCGAATGAGCAGTTCTTC TRBJ2-1 TRBV7-2 . 16 .
CASSVGDSNTEAFF TGTGCCAGCAGCGTCGGGGACTCGAACACTGAAGCTTTCTTT TRBJ1-1 TRBV9 . 14 .